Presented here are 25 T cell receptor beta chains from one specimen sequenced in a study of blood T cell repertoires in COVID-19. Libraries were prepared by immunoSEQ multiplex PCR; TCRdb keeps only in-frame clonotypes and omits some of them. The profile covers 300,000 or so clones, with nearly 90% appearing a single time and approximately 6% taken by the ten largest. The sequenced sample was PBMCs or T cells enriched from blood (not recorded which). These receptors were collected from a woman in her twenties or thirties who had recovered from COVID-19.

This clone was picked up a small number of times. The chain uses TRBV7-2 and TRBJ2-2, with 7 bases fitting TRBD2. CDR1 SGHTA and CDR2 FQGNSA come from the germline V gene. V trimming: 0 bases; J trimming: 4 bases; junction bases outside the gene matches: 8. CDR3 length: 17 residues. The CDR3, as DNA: TGTGCCAGCAGCTTAGCGCCTCGGGGGGAGTCCACCGGGGAGCTGTTTTTT. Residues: CASSLAPRGESTGELFF. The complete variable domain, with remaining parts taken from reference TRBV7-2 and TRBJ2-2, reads GAGVSQSPSNKVTEKGKDVELRCDPISGHTALYWYRQSLGQGLEFLIYFQGNSAPDKSGLPSDRFSAERTGGSVSTLTIQRTQQEDSAVYLCASSLAPRGESTGELFFGEGSRLTVL.

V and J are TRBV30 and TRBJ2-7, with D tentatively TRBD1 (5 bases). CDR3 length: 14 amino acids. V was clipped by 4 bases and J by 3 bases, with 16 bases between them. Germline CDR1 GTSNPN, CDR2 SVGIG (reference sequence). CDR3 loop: CAWTQRAGNYEQYF. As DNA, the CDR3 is TGTGCCTGGACCCAACGCGCAGGGAACTACGAGCAGTACTTC.

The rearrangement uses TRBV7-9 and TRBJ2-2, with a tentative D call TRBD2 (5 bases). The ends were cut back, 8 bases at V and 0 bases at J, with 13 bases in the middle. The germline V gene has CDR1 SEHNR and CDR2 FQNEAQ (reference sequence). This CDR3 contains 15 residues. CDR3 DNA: TGTGCCAGCCTTTCAGCCGGGGCGAACACCGGGGAGCTGTTTTTT. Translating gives CASLSAGANTGELFF.

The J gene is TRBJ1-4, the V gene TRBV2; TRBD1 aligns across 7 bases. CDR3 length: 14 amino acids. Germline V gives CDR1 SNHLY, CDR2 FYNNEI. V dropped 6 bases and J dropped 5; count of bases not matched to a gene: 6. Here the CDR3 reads CASRVTGLNEKLFF. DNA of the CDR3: TGTGCCAGCAGAGTGACAGGGTTGAATGAAAAACTGTTTTTT.

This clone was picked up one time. The CDR3 loop is CASSIDRGSEQYF. Here the CDR3 DNA reads TGTGCCAGTAGTATAGATCGGGGGTCCGAGCAGTACTTC. The genes are TRBV19 and TRBJ2-7, with D tentatively TRBD2 (6 bases). CDR3 length: 13 residues. Germline loops: CDR1 LNHDA, CDR2 SQIVND (reference sequence). The germline V and J ends were trimmed by 0 bases and 6 bases, with 9 bases remaining between them.

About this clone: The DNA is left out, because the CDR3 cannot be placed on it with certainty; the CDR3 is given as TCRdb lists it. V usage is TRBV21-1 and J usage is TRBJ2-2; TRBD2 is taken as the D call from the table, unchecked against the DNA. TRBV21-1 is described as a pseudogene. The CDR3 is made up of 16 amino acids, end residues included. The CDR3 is CASSISWGTGTGELFF.

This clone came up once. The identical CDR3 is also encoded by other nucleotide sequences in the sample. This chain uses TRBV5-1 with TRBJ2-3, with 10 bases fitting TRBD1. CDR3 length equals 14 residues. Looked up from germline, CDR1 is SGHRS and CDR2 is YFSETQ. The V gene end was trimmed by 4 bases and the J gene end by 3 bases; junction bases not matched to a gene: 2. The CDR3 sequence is CASSPGQGTDTQYF. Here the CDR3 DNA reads TGCGCCAGCAGCCCGGGACAGGGGACAGATACGCAGTATTTT.

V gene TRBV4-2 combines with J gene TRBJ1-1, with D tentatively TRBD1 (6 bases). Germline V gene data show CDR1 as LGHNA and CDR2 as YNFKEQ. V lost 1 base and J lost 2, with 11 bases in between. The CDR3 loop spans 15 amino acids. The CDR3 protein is CASSQGPGANTEAFF. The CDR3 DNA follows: TGTGCCAGCAGCCAAGGTCCAGGGGCAAACACTGAAGCTTTCTTT.

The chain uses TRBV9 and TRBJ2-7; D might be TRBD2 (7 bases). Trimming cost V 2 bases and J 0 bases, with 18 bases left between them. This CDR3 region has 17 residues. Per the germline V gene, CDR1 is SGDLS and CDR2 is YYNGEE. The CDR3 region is CASSVGAGEPGSYEQYF. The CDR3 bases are TGTGCCAGCAGCGTGGGGGCGGGGGAACCTGGCTCCTACGAGCAGTACTTC.

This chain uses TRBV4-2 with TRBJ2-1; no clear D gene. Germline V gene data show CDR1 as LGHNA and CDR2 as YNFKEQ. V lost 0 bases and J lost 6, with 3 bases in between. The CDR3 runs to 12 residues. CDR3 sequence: CASSQDSNEQFF. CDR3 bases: TGTGCCAGCAGCCAAGATAGCAATGAGCAGTTCTTC.

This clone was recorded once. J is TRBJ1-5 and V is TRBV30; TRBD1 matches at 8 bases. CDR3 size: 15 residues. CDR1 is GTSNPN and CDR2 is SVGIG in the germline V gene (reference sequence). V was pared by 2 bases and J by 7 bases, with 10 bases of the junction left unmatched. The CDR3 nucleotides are TGTGCCTGGAGTTTGGGGGGCAGGGGGCAGCAGCCCCAGCATTTT. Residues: CAWSLGGRGQQPQHF.

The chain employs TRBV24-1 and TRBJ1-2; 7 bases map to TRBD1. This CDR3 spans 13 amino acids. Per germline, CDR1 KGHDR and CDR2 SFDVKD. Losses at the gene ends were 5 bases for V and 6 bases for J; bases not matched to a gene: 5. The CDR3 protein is CATSAGTADGYTF. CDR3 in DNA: TGTGCCACCAGTGCCGGGACAGCGGATGGCTACACCTTC.

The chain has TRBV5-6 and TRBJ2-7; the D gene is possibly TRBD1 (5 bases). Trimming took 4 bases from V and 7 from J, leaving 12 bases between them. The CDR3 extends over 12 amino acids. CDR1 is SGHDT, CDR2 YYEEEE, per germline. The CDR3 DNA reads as TGTGCCAGCAGCCGTTTTAACAGGGAGCAGTACTTC. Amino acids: CASSRFNREQYF. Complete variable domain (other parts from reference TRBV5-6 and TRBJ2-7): DAGVTQSPTHLIKTRGQQVTLRCSPKSGHDTVSWYQQALGQGPQFIFQYYEEEERQRGNFPDRFSGHQFPNYSSELNVNALLLGDSALYLCASSRFNREQYFGPGTRLTVT.

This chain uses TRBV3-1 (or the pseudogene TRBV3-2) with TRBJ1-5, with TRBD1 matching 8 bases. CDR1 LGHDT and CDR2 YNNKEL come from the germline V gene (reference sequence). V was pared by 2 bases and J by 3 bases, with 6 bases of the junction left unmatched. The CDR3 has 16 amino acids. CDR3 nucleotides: TGTGCCAGCAGCCAAAACTCGGGACAGGCCAATCAGCCCCAGCATTTT. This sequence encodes CASSQNSGQANQPQHF.

CDR3 in amino acids: CAWSVQAGENYGYTF. The CDR3 nucleotides read TGTGCCTGGAGTGTACAGGCAGGAGAGAACTATGGCTACACCTTC. J is TRBJ1-2 and V is TRBV30, with TRBD1 as a possible D gene (5 bases). CDR1 is GTSNPN, CDR2 SVGIG, per germline (reference sequence). This CDR3 comprises 15 residues. Trimming shortened V by 0 bases and J by 2 bases, and 13 bases separated the two germline ends.

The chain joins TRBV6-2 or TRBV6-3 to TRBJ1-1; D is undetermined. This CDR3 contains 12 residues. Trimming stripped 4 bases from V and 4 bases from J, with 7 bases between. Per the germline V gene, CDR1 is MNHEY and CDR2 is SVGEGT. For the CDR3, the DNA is TGTGCCAGCAGTTTACGTAGCACTGAAGCTTTCTTT. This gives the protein CASSLRSTEAFF.

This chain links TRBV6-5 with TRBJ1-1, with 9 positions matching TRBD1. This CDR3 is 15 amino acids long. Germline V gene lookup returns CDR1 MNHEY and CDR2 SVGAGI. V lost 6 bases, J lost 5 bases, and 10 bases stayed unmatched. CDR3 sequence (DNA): TGTGCCAGCAGCAGACCCGGGACAGGGTCTACTGAAGCTTTCTTT. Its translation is CASSRPGTGSTEAFF.

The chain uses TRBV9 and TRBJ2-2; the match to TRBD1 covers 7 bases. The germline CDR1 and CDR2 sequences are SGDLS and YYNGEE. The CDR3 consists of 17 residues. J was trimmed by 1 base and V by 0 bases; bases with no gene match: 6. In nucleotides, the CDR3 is TGTGCCAGCAGCGTAGAGGTCAGGGGGTGGAACACCGGGGAGCTGTTTTTT. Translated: CASSVEVRGWNTGELFF.

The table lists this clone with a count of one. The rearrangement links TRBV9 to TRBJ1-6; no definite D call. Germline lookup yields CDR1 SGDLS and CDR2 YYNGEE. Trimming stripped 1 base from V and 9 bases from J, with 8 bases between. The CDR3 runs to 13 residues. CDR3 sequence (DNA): TGTGCCAGCAGCGTATCGGGGATTTCACCCCTCCACTTT. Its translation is CASSVSGISPLHF.

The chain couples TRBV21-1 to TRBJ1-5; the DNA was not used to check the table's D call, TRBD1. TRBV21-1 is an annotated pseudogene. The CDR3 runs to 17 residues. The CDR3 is CASSKNERTGPDQPQHF. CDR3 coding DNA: TGTGCCAGCAGCAAAAACGAGAGGACAGGGCCCGATCAGCCCCAGCATTTT.

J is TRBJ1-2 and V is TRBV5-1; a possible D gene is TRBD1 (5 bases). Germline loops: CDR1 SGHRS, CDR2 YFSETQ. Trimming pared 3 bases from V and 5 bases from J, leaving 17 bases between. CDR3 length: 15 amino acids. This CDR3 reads CASSWGDVDGYGYTF. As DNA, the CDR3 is TGCGCCAGCAGCTGGGGGGACGTGGATGGGTATGGCTACACCTTC.

In nucleotides, the CDR3 is TGTGCCAGCAGCTTAGCCGGAGGCAATCAGCCCCAGCATTTT. Translation: CASSLAGGNQPQHF. V is TRBV7-3 and J is TRBJ1-5, with D hard to call. Germline CDR1 reads SGHTA; CDR2 reads FQGTGA. The CDR3 runs to 14 residues. V was trimmed by 2 bases and J by 2 bases, leaving 7 bases between them.

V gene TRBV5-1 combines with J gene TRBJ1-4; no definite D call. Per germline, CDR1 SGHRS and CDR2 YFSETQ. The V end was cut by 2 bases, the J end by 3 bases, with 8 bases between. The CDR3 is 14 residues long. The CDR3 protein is CASSLAQPNEKLFF. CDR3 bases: TGCGCCAGCAGCTTAGCACAGCCTAATGAAAAACTGTTTTTT.

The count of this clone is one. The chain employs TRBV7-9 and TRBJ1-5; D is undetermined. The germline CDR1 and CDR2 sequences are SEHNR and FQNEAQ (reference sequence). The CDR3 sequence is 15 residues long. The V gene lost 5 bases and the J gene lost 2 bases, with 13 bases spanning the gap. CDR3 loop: CASSQEGGGNQPQHF. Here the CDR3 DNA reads TGTGCCAGCAGCCAAGAGGGTGGCGGCAATCAGCCCCAGCATTTT. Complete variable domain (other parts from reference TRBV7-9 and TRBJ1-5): DTGVSQNPRHKITKRGQNVTFRCDPISEHNRLYWYRQTLGQGPEFLTYFQNEAQLEKSRLLSDRFSAERPKGSFSTLEIQRTEQGDSAMYLCASSQEGGGNQPQHFGDGTRLSIL.

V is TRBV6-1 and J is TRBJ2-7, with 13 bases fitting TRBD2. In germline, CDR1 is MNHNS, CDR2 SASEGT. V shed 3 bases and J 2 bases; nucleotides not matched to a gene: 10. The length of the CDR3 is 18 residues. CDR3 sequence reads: CASSDGLAGASSPYEQYF. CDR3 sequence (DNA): TGTGCCAGCAGTGACGGACTAGCGGGGGCCTCGAGTCCCTACGAGCAGTACTTC.